This entry is about one T cell receptor (beta chain). No antigen is known for it. Within the sample, other DNA sequences also encode this same CDR3. These data come from a study of cytomegalovirus exposure and HLA in healthy donors. The CDR3 is made up of 17 amino acids. V lost 0 bases and J lost 2, with 16 bases in between. CDR1 and CDR2 (germline): LGHNA, YNFKEQ. Study results and limitations: An analysis was carried out later, and it reportedly showed fewer N-insertions in an Asian-associated ancestry cluster than the approximately 700-donor mean. Exclusion applied to some V segments, including TRBV6-2 and TRBV6-3, as they were indistinguishable.

PCR employed 60 Vbeta and 13 Jbeta primers. Data came from immunoSEQ multiplex PCR; TCRdb stores just in-frame clones and leaves some out. The sample carries around 120,000 clones, around 70% recorded once. Source material: PBMCs. This chain uses TRBV4-2 with TRBJ1-1; D remains unclear. This receptor was obtained from a woman between 40 and 55 years old in good health and CMV-seropositive. The CDR3 sequence: CASSQDLGEGSNTEAFF. DNA of the CDR3: TGTGCCAGCAGCCAAGATCTTGGTGAGGGTTCTAACACTGAAGCTTTCTTT.